This paragraph covers one T cell receptor (beta chain) sequence. Across over 20 US areas, participants ranged in age from roughly 18 to 95 years. Clones were read by immunoSEQ multiplex PCR, and TCRdb kept only the in-frame ones, dropping some. The table lists 200,000 to 250,000 clones, roughly 84% of them singletons. This sample stems from a study of blood T cell repertoires in COVID-19. Study-wide background: Acute and convalescent COVID-19 specimens originated in the United States, Italy and Spain.

The CDR3 has 13 amino acids. Germline V lookup: CDR1 SGHTA, CDR2 FQGTGA. V was shortened by 2 bases and J by 4 bases, with 7 bases between the two germline ends. The source of this sequence is a woman between 40 and 50 years old who had recovered from COVID-19. The chain combines TRBV7-3 with TRBJ2-3, with D perhaps TRBD2 (5 bases). The specimen sequenced was PBMCs or T cells enriched from blood (not recorded which). The CDR3 reads CASSLGRSDTQYF. The CDR3 DNA reads as TGTGCCAGCAGCTTAGGGAGATCAGATACGCAGTATTTT.